These T cell receptor beta chains were read from a single sample in a study of radiation and T cells in renal cell carcinoma. Clones were read by immunoSEQ multiplex PCR, and TCRdb kept only the in-frame ones, dropping some. Altogether 70,000 to 90,000 clones are present, about 86% being singletons, with the ten largest covering about 22%. The source was blood, collected from a patient whose treatment included radiotherapy and nephrectomy. The source is a woman between 50 and 59 years old with renal cell carcinoma. The CDR3 runs from the conserved cysteine through the conserved F or W. D genes are given only for firm matches. Some rows mark clone size as missing; the rest say once, few, many or name a class of expanded clone.

j_call: TRBJ1-2
v_call: TRBV29-1
clone_size: once
d_call: NA
cdr3_aa: CSVQLNYGYTF
cdr3_nt: TGCAGCGTTCAGCTAAACTATGGCTACACCTTC

j_call: TRBJ1-2
v_call: TRBV6-5
clone_size: NA
d_call: TRBD1
cdr3_aa: CASSYDRAYGYTF
cdr3_nt: TGTGCCAGCAGTTACGACAGGGCCTATGGCTACACCTTC

j_call: TRBJ2-5
v_call: TRBV29-1
clone_size: NA
d_call: NA
cdr3_aa: CSVELQETQYF
cdr3_nt: TGCAGCGTTGAACTCCAAGAGACCCAGTACTTC

j_call: TRBJ1-2
v_call: TRBV6-4
clone_size: NA
d_call: NA
cdr3_aa: CASSAEGGVNYGYTF
cdr3_nt: TGTGCCAGCAGTGCCGAAGGAGGGGTTAACTATGGCTACACCTTC

j_call: TRBJ1-1
v_call: TRBV29-1
clone_size: NA
d_call: NA
cdr3_aa: CSVELHFDTEAFF
cdr3_nt: TGCAGCGTTGAACTGCATTTCGACACTGAAGCTTTCTTT

j_call: TRBJ2-3
v_call: TRBV4-3
clone_size: once
d_call: NA
cdr3_aa: CASSQGRLGGTDTQYF
cdr3_nt: TGCGCCAGCAGCCAAGGTCGCTTGGGGGGCACAGATACGCAGTATTTT

j_call: TRBJ2-5
v_call: TRBV11-2
clone_size: NA
d_call: TRBD1
cdr3_aa: CASSLTGGRQETQYF
cdr3_nt: TGTGCCAGCAGCTTGACAGGGGGTCGGCAAGAGACCCAGTACTTC

j_call: TRBJ1-1
v_call: TRBV25-1
clone_size: NA
d_call: NA
cdr3_aa: CASRTPGGTEAFF
cdr3_nt: TGTGCCAGCCGAACCCCGGGGGGCACTGAAGCTTTCTTT

j_call: TRBJ2-5
v_call: TRBV19
clone_size: NA
d_call: TRBD1
cdr3_aa: CASSTRTGSAEETQYF
cdr3_nt: TGTGCCAGTAGTACGAGGACAGGGAGTGCTGAAGAGACCCAGTACTTC

j_call: TRBJ2-5
v_call: TRBV27
clone_size: NA
d_call: NA
cdr3_aa: CASKDHDGTPAQETQYF
cdr3_nt: TGTGCCAGCAAGGACCACGACGGGACACCCGCCCAAGAGACCCAGTACTTC

j_call: TRBJ1-5
v_call: TRBV10-3
clone_size: once
d_call: NA
cdr3_aa: CAIRGPNQPQHF
cdr3_nt: TGTGCCATCAGGGGGCCCAATCAGCCCCAGCATTTT

j_call: TRBJ1-6
v_call: TRBV7-2
clone_size: NA
d_call: NA
cdr3_aa: CASSLHGSPLHF
cdr3_nt: TGTGCCAGCAGCTTACATGGTTCACCCCTCCACTTT

j_call: TRBJ2-5
v_call: TRBV5-1
clone_size: NA
d_call: NA
cdr3_aa: CASSLAPQGSETQYF
cdr3_nt: TGCGCCAGCAGCTTGGCACCGCAGGGAAGTGAGACCCAGTACTTC

j_call: TRBJ2-2
v_call: TRBV7-2
clone_size: once
d_call: NA
cdr3_aa: CASSSIGGTGELFF
cdr3_nt: TGTGCCAGCAGCTCGATCGGGGGAACCGGGGAGCTGTTTTTT

j_call: TRBJ2-5
v_call: TRBV7-9
clone_size: NA
d_call: TRBD2
cdr3_aa: CASSLASGGYQETQYF
cdr3_nt: TGTGCCAGCAGCTTAGCGAGCGGGGGGTACCAAGAGACCCAGTACTTC

j_call: TRBJ2-7
v_call: TRBV9
clone_size: NA
d_call: TRBD2
cdr3_aa: CASSTSELSGQYF
cdr3_nt: TGTGCCAGCTCGACTAGCGAGTTGTCGGGGCAGTACTTC

j_call: TRBJ1-2
v_call: TRBV4-3
clone_size: NA
d_call: TRBD1
cdr3_aa: CASSQGTGDHYGYTF
cdr3_nt: TGCGCCAGCAGCCAAGGGACAGGGGACCACTATGGCTACACCTTC

j_call: TRBJ1-1
v_call: TRBV25-1
clone_size: once
d_call: NA
cdr3_aa: CASSELGFSTEAFF
cdr3_nt: TGTGCCAGCAGTGAACTTGGCTTTAGCACTGAAGCTTTCTTT

j_call: TRBJ2-3
v_call: TRBV7-2
clone_size: few
d_call: NA
cdr3_aa: CASSLERTGTDTQYF
cdr3_nt: TGTGCCAGCAGCTTAGAACGGACGGGCACAGATACGCAGTATTTT

j_call: TRBJ1-1
v_call: TRBV30
clone_size: once
d_call: NA
cdr3_aa: CAWSPGGENTEAFF
cdr3_nt: TGTGCCTGGAGTCCGGGGGGTGAGAACACTGAAGCTTTCTTT

j_call: TRBJ1-5
v_call: TRBV19
clone_size: NA
d_call: NA
cdr3_aa: CASSIRGTGQPQHF
cdr3_nt: TGTGCCAGTAGTATCCGGGGGACGGGTCAGCCCCAGCATTTT

j_call: TRBJ1-2
v_call: TRBV7-9
clone_size: few
d_call: TRBD1
cdr3_aa: CASSLLFSGGGRDGYTF
cdr3_nt: TGTGCCAGCAGCTTACTGTTCTCAGGGGGTGGACGAGATGGCTACACCTTC

j_call: TRBJ2-3
v_call: TRBV5-4
clone_size: once
d_call: TRBD1
cdr3_aa: CASSLGTASTDTQYF
cdr3_nt: TGTGCCAGCAGCCTTGGGACAGCGAGCACAGATACGCAGTATTTT

j_call: TRBJ2-7
v_call: TRBV27
clone_size: NA
d_call: TRBD1
cdr3_aa: CASSANRDSYEQYF
cdr3_nt: TGTGCCAGCAGTGCAAACCGGGACAGCTACGAGCAGTACTTC